The text below deals with one T cell receptor beta chain. This entry comes from a study of blood T cell repertoires in COVID-19. Study-level information: Researchers got acute and convalescent COVID-19 samples from the United States, Italy and Spain. The cDNA or gDNA used as material had been derived from T cells, B-cell-depleted T cells, or PBMCs.

This CDR3 region has 16 residues. V lost 5 bases, J lost 8 bases, and 9 bases stayed unmatched. Germline CDR1 is LNHDA and CDR2 is SQIVND (reference sequence). As processed by the authors: Amplification of reference gene primers provided the estimated nucleated cell counts. Sequencing used immunoSEQ multiplex PCR; TCRdb keeps in-frame clones, though not all of them. V, J and clone size were drawn from that table, and D and trimming were deduced from the DNA. The table lists over 65,000 clones, approximately 80% of them singletons, with about 20% in the top ten. The source of this sequence is a man at least 80 years old with active or convalescent COVID-19. This rearrangement joins TRBV19 to TRBJ2-1; 13 positions match TRBD2. The sequenced material came from peripheral blood. The CDR3 is CASSPTSGRVVDEQFF. The DNA for the CDR3 is TGTGCCAGTAGTCCAACTAGCGGGAGGGTGGTCGATGAGCAGTTCTTC.